The clone carrying this T cell receptor (beta chain) showed up just a few times. What it recognizes is unknown. Germline V gene sequence: CDR1 SGHNT, CDR2 YYREEE (reference sequence). The length of the CDR3 is 15 residues. The J segment lost 8 bases and the V segment lost 4 bases, leaving 11 bases of the junction unmatched. This entry comes from a study of cytomegalovirus exposure and HLA in healthy donors. Overall study results and limits: Available immune exposure information covered CMV serostatus only.

The PCR contained 60 Vbeta and 13 Jbeta primers. Sequencing used immunoSEQ multiplex PCR; TCRdb keeps in-frame clones, though not all of them. Among fewer than 80,000 clones listed, about 77% were seen once. The V gene is TRBV5-4, the J gene TRBJ1-4; the match to TRBD1 covers 7 bases. Material for sequencing was PBMCs. The receptor was isolated from a woman aged 30 to 39 in good health and CMV-seronegative. The CDR3 is CASSARTGASEKLFF. CDR3 bases: TGTGCCAGCAGCGCTCGGACAGGAGCCTCAGAAAAACTGTTTTTT.